The TCR beta chain described here comes from a study of identifying expanded T cells in peripheral blood. The assay was immunoSEQ multiplex PCR, and TCRdb's table has in-frame clones only and misses some. Found here are 80,000 to 95,000 clones, around 88% of them singletons; the top ten hold roughly 4%. This clone was counted only a few times. The target antigen is unknown. During the collection period, no donor immune events like infections were recorded. The study, taken as a whole, reports: Technical replicates showed approximately 1.2 changed clones; two weeks approximately 15; four weeks 19. Two-week clone count variance significantly increased as total template count grew.

The sequence was collected from a person aged 18 to 70 in good health. Material for sequencing was blood.

The CDR3 is CASSEDANYGYTF. In DNA form, the CDR3 reads TGTGCCAGCAGTGAAGACGCTAACTATGGCTACACCTTC. The V gene is TRBV6-1, the J gene TRBJ1-2; unclear D gene. Between the trimmed V and J ends, which lost 1 base and 0 bases, there was a span of 3 bases. The CDR3 is made up of 13 amino acids. CDR1 and CDR2 from the germline V gene are MNHNS and SASEGT.